These 19 T cell receptor beta chains were all obtained from the same sample, sequenced in a study of identical twins. TCRdb re-analysed the 5' RACE reads in MiXCR, keeping a single row per CDR3 protein. Among under 800,000 distinct CDR3 sequences listed, around 20% were seen once. Separately, the same data were catalogued under a study of T cells expressing NK-cell markers.

Sequencing used PBMCs. Every receptor here comes from a young woman in good health.

This clonotype has just a few counts. The CDR3: CASSPGDHVDTQYF. As DNA, the CDR3 is TGTGCCAGCAGCCCAGGTGACCACGTCGATACGCAGTATTTT. The chain links TRBV7-3 to TRBJ2-3; D gene ambiguous. There are 14 residues in the CDR3. Germline values: CDR1 SGHTA, CDR2 FQGTGA. Trimming took 5 bases from V and 6 from J, leaving 15 bases between them.

The chain recombines TRBV9 with TRBJ2-1; 7 nucleotides match TRBD2. The CDR3 is 15 residues long. V shed 2 bases and J 7 bases; nucleotides not matched to a gene: 9. Per germline, CDR1 SGDLS and CDR2 YYNGEE. CDR3 region: CASSVGLGGMNEQFF. The DNA of the CDR3 is TGTGCCAGCAGCGTGGGTCTGGGGGGGATGAATGAGCAGTTCTTC.

This clonotype was seen a few times. V and J are TRBV20-1 and TRBJ2-1; D unresolved. Germline V gene sequence: CDR1 DFQATT, CDR2 SNEGSKA (reference sequence). V was shortened by 3 bases and J by 0 bases, with 6 bases between the two germline ends. The CDR3 loop spans 13 amino acids. The CDR3 loop is CSASGLSYNEQFF. The DNA for the CDR3 is TGCAGTGCTAGTGGTCTCTCCTACAATGAGCAGTTCTTC.

This clonotype occurred a few times. This chain links TRBV20-1 with TRBJ2-5; D gene uncertain. The CDR3 runs to 14 residues. Trimming took off 5 bases at V and 5 bases at J, with 18 bases between the two ends. Germline lookup yields CDR1 DFQATT and CDR2 SNEGSKA (reference sequence). The CDR3 sequence: CSAPLPGRRETQYF. The CDR3 bases are TGCAGTGCTCCCCTCCCTGGCAGGCGGGAGACCCAGTACTTC.

The V call is TRBV7-2, the J call TRBJ2-1, with TRBD2 identical over 12 bases. There are 16 residues in the CDR3. J was trimmed by 8 bases and V by 1 base; bases with no gene match: 6. Germline loops: CDR1 SGHTA, CDR2 FQGNSA. The CDR3 reads CASSLGVLAGGDEQFF. The CDR3 nucleotides read TGTGCCAGCAGCTTAGGGGTACTAGCGGGAGGTGATGAGCAGTTCTTC.

The CDR3 sequence is CSARDSVGPDTQYF. CDR3 DNA: TGCAGTGCTAGAGACTCGGTTGGTCCAGATACGCAGTATTTT. This rearrangement joins TRBV20-1 to TRBJ2-3; D gene uncertain. Germline V gene lookup returns CDR1 DFQATT and CDR2 SNEGSKA (reference sequence). The CDR3 extends over 14 amino acids. The germline V and J ends were trimmed by 0 bases and 4 bases, with 11 bases remaining between them.

This clonotype has a count of ten or more. V gene TRBV20-1 combines with J gene TRBJ1-3; D gene ambiguous. V lost 6 bases, J lost 3 bases, and 6 bases lay in between. Per germline, CDR1 DFQATT and CDR2 SNEGSKA (reference sequence). CDR3 length: 11 residues. CDR3: CSALNGNTIYF. The CDR3 nucleotides are TGCAGTGCGCTTAATGGAAACACCATATATTTT.

V gene TRBV2 combines with J gene TRBJ2-7, with D perhaps TRBD1 or TRBD2 (5 bases each). This CDR3 region has 15 residues. Trimming took 2 bases from V and 7 from J, leaving 18 bases between them. The germline gives CDR1 SNHLY, CDR2 FYNNEI. Written as DNA, the CDR3 is TGTGCCAGCAGTGAAACCCCGGGACCTTTGATGGAGCAGTACTTC. Translated, it gives CASSETPGPLMEQYF. The variable domain in full, with the rest retrieved from reference TRBV2 and TRBJ2-7, is EPEVTQTPSHQVTQMGQEVILRCVPISNHLYFYWYRQILGQKVEFLVSFYNNEISEKSEIFDDQFSVERPDGSNFTLKIRSTKLEDSAMYFCASSETPGPLMEQYFGPGTRLTVT.

This chain connects TRBV7-9 to TRBJ2-7; TRBD1 aligns across 11 bases. The V gene end was trimmed by 3 bases and the J gene end by 1 base; junction bases not matched to a gene: 5. The CDR3 has 16 residues. CDR1 SEHNR and CDR2 FQNEAQ come from the germline V gene (reference sequence). CDR3 sequence reads: CASSLGRDRGSYEQYF. CDR3 sequence (DNA): TGTGCCAGCAGCTTGGGCAGGGACAGGGGGTCCTACGAGCAGTACTTC.

This clonotype was seen more than once but under ten times. The chain employs TRBV27 and TRBJ2-1; 11 positions match TRBD2. This CDR3 has 14 residues. Trimming took 8 bases from V and 5 from J; bases not matched to a gene: 5. The germline V gene encodes CDR1 MNHEY and CDR2 SMNVEV (reference sequence). The chain's CDR3 is CASCGLAGNNEQFF. As DNA, the CDR3 is TGTGCCAGCTGCGGACTAGCGGGCAACAATGAGCAGTTCTTC.

J is TRBJ2-1 and V is TRBV5-1; D gene uncertain. The germline V gene encodes CDR1 SGHRS and CDR2 YFSETQ. There are 13 residues in the CDR3. Trimming took off 1 base at V and 8 bases at J, with 10 bases between the two ends. CDR3 sequence reads: CASSLTPQHEQFF. CDR3 nucleotides: TGCGCCAGCAGCTTGACCCCCCAACATGAGCAGTTCTTC. The full variable domain, in which reference TRBV5-1 and TRBJ2-1 provide the parts outside the CDR3, is KAGVTQTPRYLIKTRGQQVTLSCSPISGHRSVSWYQQTPGQGLQFLFEYFSETQRNKGNFPGRFSGRQFSNSRSEMNVSTLELGDSALYLCASSLTPQHEQFFGPGTRLTVL.

The gene calls are TRBV27 and TRBJ1-2, with 8 nucleotides matching TRBD1. The germline CDR1 and CDR2 sequences are MNHEY and SMNVEV (reference sequence). V lost 5 bases, J lost 0 bases, and 5 bases stayed unmatched. The CDR3 has 15 amino acids. DNA for the CDR3: TGTGCCAGCAGTCTCTCGGACAGGGCTAACTATGGCTACACCTTC. Its translation is CASSLSDRANYGYTF.

This chain links TRBV6-2 or TRBV6-3 with TRBJ2-6; maybe TRBD1 (5 bases). V was cut by 6 bases and J by 2 bases, with 11 bases left in between. Germline V gives CDR1 MNHEY, CDR2 SVGEGT. The CDR3 is 15 amino acids. CDR3 residues: CASRGVSPGANVLTF. The CDR3 DNA sequence: TGTGCCAGCAGAGGGGTGTCCCCTGGGGCCAACGTCCTGACTTTC.

The chain recombines TRBV20-1 with TRBJ1-6, with 9 bases identical to TRBD1. Germline V lookup: CDR1 DFQATT, CDR2 SNEGSKA (reference sequence). V trimming: 2 bases; J trimming: 10 bases; junction bases outside the gene matches: 12. CDR3 length equals 16 residues. CDR3 DNA: TGCAGTGCTAGACCTCTGCCGGGACAGGGAACATCACCCCTCCACTTT. Translated, it gives CSARPLPGQGTSPLHF.

This clonotype was seen only a few times. The gene calls are TRBV20-1 and TRBJ1-4; D is possibly TRBD1 (5 bases). This CDR3 region has 16 residues. Trimming shortened V by 2 bases and J by 3 bases, and 16 bases separated the two germline ends. Germline CDR1 DFQATT, CDR2 SNEGSKA (reference sequence). DNA of the CDR3: TGCAGTGCTAGATGGCCCTTGGGGCGGCCTAATGAAAAACTGTTTTTT. Translation: CSARWPLGRPNEKLFF.

The CDR3 loop is CASKRQATDTQYF. In DNA, the CDR3 is TGTGCCAGTAAAAGACAGGCCACAGATACGCAGTATTTT. The rearrangement joins TRBV5-5 to TRBJ2-3; D is possibly TRBD1 (6 bases). Per germline, CDR1 SGHKS and CDR2 YYEKEE (reference sequence). V shed 8 bases and J shed 2 bases, with 12 bases lying between them. CDR3 length equals 13 residues.

The rearrangement uses TRBV4-2 and TRBJ2-1; 10 positions agree with TRBD2. The junction had 7 bases not matched to a gene; V was cut back by 0 bases and J by 5 bases. Per germline, CDR1 LGHNA and CDR2 YNFKEQ. The CDR3 is 17 residues long. The CDR3 bases are TGTGCCAGCAGCCAAGAAGGGGAACTAGCGGGGAACAATGAGCAGTTCTTC. Its translation: CASSQEGELAGNNEQFF.

J is TRBJ2-2 and V is TRBV20-1; 7 bases align to TRBD2. Germline V gives CDR1 DFQATT, CDR2 SNEGSKA (reference sequence). Unmatched junction bases numbered 13, after V lost 3 bases and J lost 3 bases. This CDR3 comprises 17 residues. The CDR3 region has the DNA TGCAGTGCTAGTCCCCGGTTCGCGGGAGATTACACCGGGGAGCTGTTTTTT. Translating gives CSASPRFAGDYTGELFF.

At least ten counts were recorded for this clonotype. The chain carries TRBV7-2 and TRBJ1-1; D perhaps matches TRBD1 (5 bases). Germline loops: CDR1 SGHTA, CDR2 FQGNSA. CDR3 length: 14 residues. The V and J ends lost 5 bases and 4 bases respectively, with 14 bases between them. The CDR3 loop reads CASSQTGQGTEAFF. The CDR3 DNA is TGTGCCAGCAGCCAGACCGGGCAGGGCACTGAAGCTTTCTTT. Combining the CDR3 with reference TRBV7-2 and TRBJ1-1 gives the whole variable domain GAGVSQSPSNKVTEKGKDVELRCDPISGHTALYWYRQSLGQGLEFLIYFQGNSAPDKSGLPSDRFSAERTGGSVSTLTIQRTQQEDSAVYLCASSQTGQGTEAFFGQGTRLTVV.